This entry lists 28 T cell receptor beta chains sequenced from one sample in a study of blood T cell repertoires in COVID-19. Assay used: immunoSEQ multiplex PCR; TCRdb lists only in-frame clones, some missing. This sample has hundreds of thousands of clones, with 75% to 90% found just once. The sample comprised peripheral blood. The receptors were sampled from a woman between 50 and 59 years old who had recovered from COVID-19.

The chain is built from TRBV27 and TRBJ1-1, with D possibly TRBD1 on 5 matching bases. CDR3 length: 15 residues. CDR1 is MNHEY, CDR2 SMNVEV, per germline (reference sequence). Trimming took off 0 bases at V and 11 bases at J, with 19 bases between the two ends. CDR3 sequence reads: CASSLSGGTVAPAFF. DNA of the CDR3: TGTGCCAGCAGTTTATCGGGGGGGACGGTCGCCCCCGCTTTCTTT.

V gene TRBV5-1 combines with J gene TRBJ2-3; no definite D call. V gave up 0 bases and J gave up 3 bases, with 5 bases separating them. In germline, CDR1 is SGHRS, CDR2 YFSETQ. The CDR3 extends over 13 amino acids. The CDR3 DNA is TGCGCCAGCAGCTTGGTTAGTACAGATACGCAGTATTTT. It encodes CASSLVSTDTQYF.

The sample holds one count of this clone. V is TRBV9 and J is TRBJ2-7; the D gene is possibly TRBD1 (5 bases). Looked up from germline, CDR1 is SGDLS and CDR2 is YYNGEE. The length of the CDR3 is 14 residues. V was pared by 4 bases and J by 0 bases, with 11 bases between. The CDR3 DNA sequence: TGTGCCAGCAGCCCCAGACAGAGCTCCTACGAGCAGTACTTC. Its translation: CASSPRQSSYEQYF.

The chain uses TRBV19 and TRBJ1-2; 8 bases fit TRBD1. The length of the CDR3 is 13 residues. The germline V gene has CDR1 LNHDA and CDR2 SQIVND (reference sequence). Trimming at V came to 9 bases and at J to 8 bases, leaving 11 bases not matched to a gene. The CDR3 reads CASQIDRGPGYTF. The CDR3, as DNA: TGTGCCAGCCAGATCGACAGGGGACCCGGCTACACCTTC.

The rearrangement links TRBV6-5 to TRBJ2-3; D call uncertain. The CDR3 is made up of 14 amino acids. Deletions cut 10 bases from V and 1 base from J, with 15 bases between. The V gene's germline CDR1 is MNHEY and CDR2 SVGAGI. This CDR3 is CAIKRAFGTDTQYF. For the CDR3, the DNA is TGTGCCATAAAAAGAGCCTTCGGCACAGATACGCAGTATTTT.

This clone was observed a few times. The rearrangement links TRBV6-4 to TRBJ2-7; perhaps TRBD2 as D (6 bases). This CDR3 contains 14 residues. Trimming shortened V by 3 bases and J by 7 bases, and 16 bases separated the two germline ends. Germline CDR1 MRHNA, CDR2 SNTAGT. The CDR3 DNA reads TGTGCCAGCAGTGAACAGAAGGGAGGTGTAGAGCAGTACTTC. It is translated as CASSEQKGGVEQYF.

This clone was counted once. The CDR3: CATSRGGQGHYGYTF. CDR3 nucleotides: TGTGCCACCAGCAGAGGAGGACAGGGCCACTATGGCTACACCTTC. The chain employs TRBV15 and TRBJ1-2; TRBD1 matches at 8 bases. The V gene end was trimmed by 1 base and the J gene end by 3 bases; junction bases not matched to a gene: 4. In germline, CDR1 is LNHNV, CDR2 YYDKDF (reference sequence). The CDR3 length is 15 residues.

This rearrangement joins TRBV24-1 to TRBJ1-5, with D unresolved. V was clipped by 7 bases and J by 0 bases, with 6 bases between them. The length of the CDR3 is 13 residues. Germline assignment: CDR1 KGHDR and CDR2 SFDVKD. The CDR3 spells CATSSDSNQPQHF. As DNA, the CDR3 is TGTGCCACCAGCAGCGATAGCAATCAGCCCCAGCATTTT.

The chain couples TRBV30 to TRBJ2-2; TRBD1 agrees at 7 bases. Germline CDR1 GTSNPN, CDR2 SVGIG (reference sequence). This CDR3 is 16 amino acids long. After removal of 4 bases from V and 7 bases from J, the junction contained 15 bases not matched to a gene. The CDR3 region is CAWTDRRRGSSGELFF. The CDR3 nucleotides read TGTGCCTGGACCGACCGGCGCAGGGGGTCGAGCGGGGAGCTGTTTTTT.

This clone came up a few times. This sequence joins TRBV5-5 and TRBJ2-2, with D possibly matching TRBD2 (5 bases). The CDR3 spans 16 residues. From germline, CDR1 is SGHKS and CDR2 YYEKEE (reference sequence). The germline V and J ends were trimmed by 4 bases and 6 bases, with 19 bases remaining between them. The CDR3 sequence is CASSDPRSGFAGELFF. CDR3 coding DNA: TGTGCCAGCAGCGACCCCCGGAGCGGTTTCGCCGGGGAGCTGTTTTTT.

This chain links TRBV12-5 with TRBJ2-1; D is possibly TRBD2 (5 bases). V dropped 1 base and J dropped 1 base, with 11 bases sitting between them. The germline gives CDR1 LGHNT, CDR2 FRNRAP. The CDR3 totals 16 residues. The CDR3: CASGLGLARSYNEQFF. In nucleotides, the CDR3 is TGTGCTAGTGGTTTGGGGCTAGCTCGATCCTACAATGAGCAGTTCTTC.

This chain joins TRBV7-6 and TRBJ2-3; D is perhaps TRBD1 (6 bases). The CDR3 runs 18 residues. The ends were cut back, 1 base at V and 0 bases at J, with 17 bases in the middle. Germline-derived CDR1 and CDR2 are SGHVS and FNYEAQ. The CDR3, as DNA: TGTGCCAGCAGCTTAGTGGTTGGTGGGGGCTTAAGCACAGATACGCAGTATTTT. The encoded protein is CASSLVVGGGLSTDTQYF.

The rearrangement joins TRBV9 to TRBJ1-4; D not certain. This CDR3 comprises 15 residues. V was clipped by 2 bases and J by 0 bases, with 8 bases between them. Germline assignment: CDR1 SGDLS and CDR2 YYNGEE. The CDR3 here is CASSVDITTNEKLFF. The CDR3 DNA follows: TGTGCCAGCAGCGTCGACATTACAACTAATGAAAAACTGTTTTTT.

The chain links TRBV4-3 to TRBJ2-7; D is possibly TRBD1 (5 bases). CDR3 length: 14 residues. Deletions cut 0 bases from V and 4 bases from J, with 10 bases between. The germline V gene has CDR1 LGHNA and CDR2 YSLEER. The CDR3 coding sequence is TGCGCCAGCAGCCAAGATCGGCCAGGGTACGAGCAGTACTTC. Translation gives CASSQDRPGYEQYF.

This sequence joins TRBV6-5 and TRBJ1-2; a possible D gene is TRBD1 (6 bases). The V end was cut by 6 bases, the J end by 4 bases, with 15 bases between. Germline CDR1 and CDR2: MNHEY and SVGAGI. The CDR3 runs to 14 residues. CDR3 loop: CASSSHGRGYGYTF. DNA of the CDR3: TGTGCCAGCAGCTCCCACGGCAGGGGCTATGGCTACACCTTC.

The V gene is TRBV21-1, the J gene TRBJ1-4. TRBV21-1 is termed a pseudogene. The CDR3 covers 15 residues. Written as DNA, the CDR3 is TGTGCCAGCAGCGGAGCCATAGGAAGTAATGAAAAACTGTTTTTT. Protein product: CASSGAIGSNEKLFF.

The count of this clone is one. The CDR3 sequence: CAWSVTRQEQFF. CDR3 sequence (DNA): TGTGCCTGGAGTGTAACCAGACAGGAGCAGTTCTTC. This chain uses TRBV30 with TRBJ2-1; the D gene is possibly TRBD1 (5 bases). Per the germline V gene, CDR1 is GTSNPN and CDR2 is SVGIG (reference sequence). This CDR3 is built from 12 residues. Trimming left V 0 bases short and J 10 bases short, with 10 bases between.

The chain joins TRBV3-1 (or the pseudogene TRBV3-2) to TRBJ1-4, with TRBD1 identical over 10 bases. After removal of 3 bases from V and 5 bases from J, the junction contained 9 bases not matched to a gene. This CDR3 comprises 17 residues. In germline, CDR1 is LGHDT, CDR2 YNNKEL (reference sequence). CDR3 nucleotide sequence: TGTGCCAGCAGCCATCTCATCGGACAGGGGGGAAATGAAAAACTGTTTTTT. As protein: CASSHLIGQGGNEKLFF.

CDR3 residues: CASSPGQDWNEQFF. CDR3 in DNA: TGTGCCAGCAGCCCCGGACAGGATTGGAATGAGCAGTTCTTC. The chain carries TRBV5-4 and TRBJ2-1; 7 bases line up with TRBD1. J gave up 7 bases and V 4 bases, and 8 bases lay outside the gene matches. The CDR3 is made up of 14 amino acids. Germline CDR1 and CDR2: SGHNT and YYREEE (reference sequence).

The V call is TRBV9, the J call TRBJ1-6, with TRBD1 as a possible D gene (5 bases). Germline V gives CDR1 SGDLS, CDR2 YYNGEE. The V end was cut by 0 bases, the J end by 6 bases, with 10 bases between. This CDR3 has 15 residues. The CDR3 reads CASSVEGVRNSPLHF. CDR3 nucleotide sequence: TGTGCCAGCAGCGTAGAAGGGGTTCGTAATTCACCCCTCCACTTT.

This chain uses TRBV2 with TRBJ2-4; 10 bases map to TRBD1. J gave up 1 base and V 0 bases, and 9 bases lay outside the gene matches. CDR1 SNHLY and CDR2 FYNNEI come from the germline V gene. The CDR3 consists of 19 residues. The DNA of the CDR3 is TGTGCCAGCAGTGAAGCCCCACAGACAGGGGGCTGGGCCAAAAACATTCAGTACTTC. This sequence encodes CASSEAPQTGGWAKNIQYF.

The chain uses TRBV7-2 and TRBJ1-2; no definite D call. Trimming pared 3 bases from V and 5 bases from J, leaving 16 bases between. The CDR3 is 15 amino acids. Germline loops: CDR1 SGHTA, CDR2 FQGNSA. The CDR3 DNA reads TGTGCCAGCAGCTTCGTTGGGCGTTTAGGTTATGGCTACACCTTC. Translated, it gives CASSFVGRLGYGYTF.

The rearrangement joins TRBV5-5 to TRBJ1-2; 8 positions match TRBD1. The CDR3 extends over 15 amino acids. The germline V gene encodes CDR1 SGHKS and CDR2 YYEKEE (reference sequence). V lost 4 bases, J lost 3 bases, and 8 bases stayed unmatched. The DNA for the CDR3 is TGTGCCAGCAGCCAACTACAGGGGGGTGACTATGGCTACACCTTC. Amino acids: CASSQLQGGDYGYTF.

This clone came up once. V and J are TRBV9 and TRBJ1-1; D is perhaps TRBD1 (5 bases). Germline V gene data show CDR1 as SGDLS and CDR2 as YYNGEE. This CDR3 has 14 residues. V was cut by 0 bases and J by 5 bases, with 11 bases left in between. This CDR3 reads CASSVAGGETEAFF. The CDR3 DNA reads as TGTGCCAGCAGCGTAGCTGGGGGGGAAACTGAAGCTTTCTTT.

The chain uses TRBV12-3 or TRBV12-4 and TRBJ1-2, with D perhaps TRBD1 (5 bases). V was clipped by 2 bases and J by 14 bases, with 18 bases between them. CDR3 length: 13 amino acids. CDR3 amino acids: CASSLRGGSLGTF. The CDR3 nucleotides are TGTGCCAGCAGTTTAAGGGGCGGCAGTTTGGGAACCTTC.

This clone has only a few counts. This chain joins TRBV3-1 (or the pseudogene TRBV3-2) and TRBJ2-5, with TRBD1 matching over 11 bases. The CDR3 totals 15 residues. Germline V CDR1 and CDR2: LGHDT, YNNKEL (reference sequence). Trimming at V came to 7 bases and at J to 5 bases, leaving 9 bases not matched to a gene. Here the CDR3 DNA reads TGTGCCAGCACCAGGGACAGGGGGAAGGAGGAGACCCAGTACTTC. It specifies CASTRDRGKEETQYF.

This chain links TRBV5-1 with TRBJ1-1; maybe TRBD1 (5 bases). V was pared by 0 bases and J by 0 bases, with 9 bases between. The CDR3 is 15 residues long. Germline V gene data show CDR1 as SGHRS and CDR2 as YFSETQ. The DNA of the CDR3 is TGCGCCAGCAGCTTGGCCGGGGGATTGAACACTGAAGCTTTCTTT. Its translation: CASSLAGGLNTEAFF.

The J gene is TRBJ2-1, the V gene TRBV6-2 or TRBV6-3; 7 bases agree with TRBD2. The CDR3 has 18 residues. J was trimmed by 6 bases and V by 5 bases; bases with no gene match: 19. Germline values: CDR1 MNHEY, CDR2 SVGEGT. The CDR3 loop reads CASSKYFGLGGRGNEQFF. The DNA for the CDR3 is TGTGCCAGCAGTAAATACTTCGGACTAGGCGGTCGGGGCAATGAGCAGTTCTTC.